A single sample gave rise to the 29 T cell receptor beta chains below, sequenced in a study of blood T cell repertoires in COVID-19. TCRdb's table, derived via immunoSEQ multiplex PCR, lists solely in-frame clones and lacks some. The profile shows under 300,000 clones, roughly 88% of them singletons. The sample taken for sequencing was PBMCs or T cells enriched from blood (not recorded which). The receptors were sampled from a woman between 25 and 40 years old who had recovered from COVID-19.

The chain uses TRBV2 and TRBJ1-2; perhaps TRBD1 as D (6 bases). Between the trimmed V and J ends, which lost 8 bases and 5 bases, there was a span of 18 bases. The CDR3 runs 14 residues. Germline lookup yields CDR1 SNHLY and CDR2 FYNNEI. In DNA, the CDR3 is TGTGCCAGCCGATCTATCAGGGGAAAGTATGGCTACACCTTC. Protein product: CASRSIRGKYGYTF.

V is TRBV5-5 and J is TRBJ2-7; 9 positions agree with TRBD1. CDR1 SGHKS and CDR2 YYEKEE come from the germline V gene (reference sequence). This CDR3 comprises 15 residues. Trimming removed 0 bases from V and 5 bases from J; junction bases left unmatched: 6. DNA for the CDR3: TGTGCCAGCAGCTTGGCCGGGACAGGGATCCACGAGCAGTACTTC. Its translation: CASSLAGTGIHEQYF.

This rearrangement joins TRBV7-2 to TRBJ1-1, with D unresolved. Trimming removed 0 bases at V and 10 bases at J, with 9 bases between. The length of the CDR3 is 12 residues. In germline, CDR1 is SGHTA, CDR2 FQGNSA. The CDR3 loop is CASSLAGRGAFF. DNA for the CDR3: TGTGCCAGCAGCTTAGCCGGCCGGGGAGCTTTCTTT.

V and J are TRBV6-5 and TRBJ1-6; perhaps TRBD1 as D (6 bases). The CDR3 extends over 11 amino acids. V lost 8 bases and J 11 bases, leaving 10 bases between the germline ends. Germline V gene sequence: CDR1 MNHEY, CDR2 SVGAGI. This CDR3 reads CASQQGTPLHF. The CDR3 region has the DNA TGTGCCAGCCAACAGGGAACACCCCTCCACTTT.

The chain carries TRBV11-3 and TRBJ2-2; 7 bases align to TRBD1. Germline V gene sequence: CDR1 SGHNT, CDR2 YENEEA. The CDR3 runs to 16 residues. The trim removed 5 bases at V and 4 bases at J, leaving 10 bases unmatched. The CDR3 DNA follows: TGTGCCAGCAGCCACCGGAGACAGGGCATCACCGGGGAGCTGTTTTTT. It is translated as CASSHRRQGITGELFF.

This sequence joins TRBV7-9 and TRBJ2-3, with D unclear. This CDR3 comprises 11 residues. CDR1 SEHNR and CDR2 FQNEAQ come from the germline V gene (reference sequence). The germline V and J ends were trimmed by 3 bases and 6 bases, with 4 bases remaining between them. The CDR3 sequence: CASSFSDTQYF. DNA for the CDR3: TGTGCCAGCAGCTTTTCGGATACGCAGTATTTT. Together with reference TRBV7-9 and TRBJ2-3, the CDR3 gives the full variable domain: DTGVSQNPRHKITKRGQNVTFRCDPISEHNRLYWYRQTLGQGPEFLTYFQNEAQLEKSRLLSDRFSAERPKGSFSTLEIQRTEQGDSAMYLCASSFSDTQYFGPGTRLTVL.

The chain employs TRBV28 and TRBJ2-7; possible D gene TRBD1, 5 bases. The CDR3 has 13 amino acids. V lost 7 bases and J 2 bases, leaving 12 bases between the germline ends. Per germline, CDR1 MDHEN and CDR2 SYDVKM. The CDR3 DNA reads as TGTGCCAGCACCCCGACAGTACCCTACGAGCAGTACTTC. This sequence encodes CASTPTVPYEQYF.

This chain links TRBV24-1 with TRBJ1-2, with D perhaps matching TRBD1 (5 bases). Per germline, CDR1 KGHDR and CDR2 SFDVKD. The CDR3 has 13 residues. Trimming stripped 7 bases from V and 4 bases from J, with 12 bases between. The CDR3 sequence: CATSLQAFYGYTF. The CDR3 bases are TGTGCCACCAGCCTACAGGCGTTCTATGGCTACACCTTC.

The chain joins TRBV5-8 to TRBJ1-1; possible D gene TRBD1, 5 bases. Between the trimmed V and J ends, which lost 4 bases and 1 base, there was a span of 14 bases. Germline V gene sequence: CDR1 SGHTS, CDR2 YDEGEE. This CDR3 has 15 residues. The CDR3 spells CASSKLGGGNTEAFF. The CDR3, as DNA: TGTGCCAGCAGCAAACTCGGGGGTGGGAACACTGAAGCTTTCTTT.

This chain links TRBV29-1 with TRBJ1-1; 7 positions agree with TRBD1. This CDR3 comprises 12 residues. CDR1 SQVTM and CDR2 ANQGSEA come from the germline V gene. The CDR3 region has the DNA TGCAGTGCCAGGGGGTGGGACACTGAAGCTTTCTTT. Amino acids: CSARGWDTEAFF.

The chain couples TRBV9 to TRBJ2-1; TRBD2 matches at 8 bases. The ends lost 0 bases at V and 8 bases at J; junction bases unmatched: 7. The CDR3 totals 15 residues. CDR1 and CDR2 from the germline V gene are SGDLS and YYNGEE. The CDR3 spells CASSVDLQREYEQFF. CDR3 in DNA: TGTGCCAGCAGCGTAGACCTTCAGCGGGAGTATGAGCAGTTCTTC.

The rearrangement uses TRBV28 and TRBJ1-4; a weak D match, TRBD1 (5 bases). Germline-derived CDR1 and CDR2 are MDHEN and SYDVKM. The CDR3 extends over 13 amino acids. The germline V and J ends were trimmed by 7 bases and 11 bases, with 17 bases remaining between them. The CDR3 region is CASTPGRGWKLFF. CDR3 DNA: TGTGCCAGCACCCCGGGGAGGGGTTGGAAACTGTTTTTT.

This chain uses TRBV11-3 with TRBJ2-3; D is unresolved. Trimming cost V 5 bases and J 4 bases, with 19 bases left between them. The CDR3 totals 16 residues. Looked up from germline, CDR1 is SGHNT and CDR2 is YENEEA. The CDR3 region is CASSPTAESMADTQYF. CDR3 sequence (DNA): TGTGCCAGCAGCCCCACCGCGGAAAGTATGGCAGATACGCAGTATTTT.

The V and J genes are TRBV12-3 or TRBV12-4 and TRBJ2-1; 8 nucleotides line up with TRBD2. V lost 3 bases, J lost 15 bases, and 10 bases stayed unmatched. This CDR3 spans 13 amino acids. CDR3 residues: CASSLALGLARFF. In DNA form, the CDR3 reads TGTGCCAGCAGTTTGGCCTTAGGACTAGCCCGGTTCTTC.

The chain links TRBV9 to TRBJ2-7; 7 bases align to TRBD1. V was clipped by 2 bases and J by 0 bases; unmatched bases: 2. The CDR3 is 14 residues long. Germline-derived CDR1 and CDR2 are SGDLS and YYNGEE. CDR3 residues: CASSVRDSSYEQYF. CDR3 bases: TGTGCCAGCAGCGTCCGGGACAGCTCCTACGAGCAGTACTTC.

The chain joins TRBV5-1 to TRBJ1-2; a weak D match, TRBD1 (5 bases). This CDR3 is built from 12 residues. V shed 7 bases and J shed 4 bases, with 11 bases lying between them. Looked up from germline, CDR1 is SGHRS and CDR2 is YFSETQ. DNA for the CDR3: TGCGCCAGCTCGGACATAGCCTATGGCTACACCTTC. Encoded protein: CASSDIAYGYTF.

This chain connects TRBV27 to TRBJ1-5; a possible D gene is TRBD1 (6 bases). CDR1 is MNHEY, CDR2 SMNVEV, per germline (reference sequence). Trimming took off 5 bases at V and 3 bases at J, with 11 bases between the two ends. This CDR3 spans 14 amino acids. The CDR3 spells CASSAWDTNQPQHF. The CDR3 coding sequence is TGTGCCAGCAGTGCCTGGGACACCAATCAGCCCCAGCATTTT.

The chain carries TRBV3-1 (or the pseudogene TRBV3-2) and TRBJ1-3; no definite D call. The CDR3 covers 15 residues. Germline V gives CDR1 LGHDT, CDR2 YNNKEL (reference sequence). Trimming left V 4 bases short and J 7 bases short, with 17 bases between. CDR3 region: CASSPRGGIRNTIYF. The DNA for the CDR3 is TGTGCCAGCAGCCCCAGAGGAGGGATTCGGAACACCATATATTTT.

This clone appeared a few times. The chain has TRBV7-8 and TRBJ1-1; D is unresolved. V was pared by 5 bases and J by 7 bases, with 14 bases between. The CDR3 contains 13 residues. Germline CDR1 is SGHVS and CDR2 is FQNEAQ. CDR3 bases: TGTGCCAGCAGCCTTAACTCCCCCGGTGAAGCTTTCTTT. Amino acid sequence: CASSLNSPGEAFF.

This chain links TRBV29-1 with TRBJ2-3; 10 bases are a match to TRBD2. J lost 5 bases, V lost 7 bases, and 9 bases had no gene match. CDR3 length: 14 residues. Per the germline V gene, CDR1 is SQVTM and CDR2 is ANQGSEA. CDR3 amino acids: CSARAGLAKDTQYF. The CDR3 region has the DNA TGCAGCGCCAGGGCGGGACTAGCGAAAGATACGCAGTATTTT.

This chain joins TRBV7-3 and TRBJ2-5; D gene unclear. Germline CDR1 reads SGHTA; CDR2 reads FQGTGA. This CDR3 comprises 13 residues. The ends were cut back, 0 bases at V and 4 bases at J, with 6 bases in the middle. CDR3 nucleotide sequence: TGTGCCAGCAGCTTAACCTATTCAGAGACCCAGTACTTC. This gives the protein CASSLTYSETQYF.

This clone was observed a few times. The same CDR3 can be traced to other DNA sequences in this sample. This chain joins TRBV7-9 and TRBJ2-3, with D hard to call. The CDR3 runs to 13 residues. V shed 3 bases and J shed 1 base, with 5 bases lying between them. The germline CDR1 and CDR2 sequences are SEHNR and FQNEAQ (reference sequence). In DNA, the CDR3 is TGTGCCAGCAGCTTTACGGGCACAGATACGCAGTATTTT. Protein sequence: CASSFTGTDTQYF.

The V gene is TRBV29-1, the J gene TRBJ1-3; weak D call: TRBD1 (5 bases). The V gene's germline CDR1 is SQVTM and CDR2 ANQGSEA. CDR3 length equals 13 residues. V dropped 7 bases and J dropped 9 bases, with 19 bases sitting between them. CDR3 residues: CSAKPQGSSTIYF. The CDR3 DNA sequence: TGCAGCGCCAAACCTCAGGGAAGTAGCACCATATATTTT.

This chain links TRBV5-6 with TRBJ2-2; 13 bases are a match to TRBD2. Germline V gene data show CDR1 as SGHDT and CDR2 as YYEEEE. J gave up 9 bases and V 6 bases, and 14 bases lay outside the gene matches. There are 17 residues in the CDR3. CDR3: CASNKLAGGLTTRELFF. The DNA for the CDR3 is TGTGCCAGCAACAAACTAGCGGGGGGGCTTACGACCAGGGAGCTGTTTTTT.

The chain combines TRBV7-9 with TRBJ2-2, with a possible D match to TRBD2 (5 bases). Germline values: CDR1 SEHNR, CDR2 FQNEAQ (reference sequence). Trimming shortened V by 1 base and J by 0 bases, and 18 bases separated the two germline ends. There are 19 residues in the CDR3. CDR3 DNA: TGTGCCAGCAGCTTAGATCTGAGCAGGCTAGCCGCGAACACCGGGGAGCTGTTTTTT. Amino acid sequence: CASSLDLSRLAANTGELFF.

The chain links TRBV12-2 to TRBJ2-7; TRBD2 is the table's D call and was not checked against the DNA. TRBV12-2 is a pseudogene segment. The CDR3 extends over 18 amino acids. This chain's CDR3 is CASRLTSPSVGTVYEQYF. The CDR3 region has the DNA TGTGCAAGTCGCTTGACCTCTCCTAGCGTAGGAACCGTCTACGAGCAGTACTTC.

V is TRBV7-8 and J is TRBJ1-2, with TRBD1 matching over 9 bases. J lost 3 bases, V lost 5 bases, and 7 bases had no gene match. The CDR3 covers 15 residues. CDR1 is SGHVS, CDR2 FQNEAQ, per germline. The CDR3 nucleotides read TGTGCCAGCAGCCTACAGGGGGCGCCCGACTATGGCTACACCTTC. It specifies CASSLQGAPDYGYTF.

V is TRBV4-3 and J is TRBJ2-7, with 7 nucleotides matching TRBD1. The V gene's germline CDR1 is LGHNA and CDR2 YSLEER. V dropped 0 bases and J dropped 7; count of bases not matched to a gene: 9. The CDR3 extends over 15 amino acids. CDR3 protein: CASSQDQGQAWEQYF. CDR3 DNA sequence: TGCGCCAGCAGCCAAGACCAAGGACAGGCGTGGGAGCAGTACTTC.

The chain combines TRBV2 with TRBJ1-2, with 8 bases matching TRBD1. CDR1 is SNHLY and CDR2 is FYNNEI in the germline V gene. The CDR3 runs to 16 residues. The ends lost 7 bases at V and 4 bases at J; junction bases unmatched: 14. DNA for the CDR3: TGTGCCAGCAACCAACGGACAGGGTCCTCCCTCTATGGCTACACCTTC. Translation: CASNQRTGSSLYGYTF. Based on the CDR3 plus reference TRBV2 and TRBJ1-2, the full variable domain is EPEVTQTPSHQVTQMGQEVILRCVPISNHLYFYWYRQILGQKVEFLVSFYNNEISEKSEIFDDQFSVERPDGSNFTLKIRSTKLEDSAMYFCASNQRTGSSLYGYTFGSGTRLTVV.